Listed below are T cell receptor beta chains from one sample, sequenced in a study of T cells after yellow fever vaccination. A single record per CDR3 protein comes from TCRdb applying MiXCR to the 5' RACE reads. Of approximately 550,000 distinct CDR3 sequences detected, over 15% appear once; the ten largest clones hold about 13%. The sample consisted of PBMCs, taken 15 days after the yellow fever booster vaccination. The receptors derive from a man aged 25-45 years who received the YFV17D yellow fever vaccine. Both conserved end residues are part of each CDR3. The D gene is left open where the match is weak. Size is stated for part of the rows, as once, few or many counts, or as a class when the clone is expanded.

D	V	size	J	CDR3	DNA
NA	TRBV24-1	few	TRBJ2-1	CATSDSTSRSYNEQFF	TGTGCCACCAGTGACTCTACTAGCAGGTCCTACAATGAGCAGTTCTTC
TRBD2	TRBV11-2	NA	TRBJ2-5	CASSQPERGLAAQETQYF	TGTGCCAGCAGCCAACCGGAGAGAGGACTAGCGGCACAAGAGACCCAGTACTTC
NA	TRBV27	NA	TRBJ1-1	CASSRVNTEAFF	TGTGCCAGCAGTCGGGTGAACACTGAAGCTTTCTTT
NA	TRBV5-5	few	TRBJ2-3	CASSKFSRGGTDTQYF	TGTGCCAGCAGTAAATTTTCCAGGGGGGGAACAGATACGCAGTATTTT
NA	TRBV19	NA	TRBJ2-1	CASSIDVYQNEQFF	TGTGCCAGTAGTATCGACGTCTATCAAAATGAGCAGTTCTTC
TRBD1	TRBV7-2	NA	TRBJ1-4	CASSLLGRGEEKLFF	TGTGCCAGCAGCTTACTGGGCAGGGGGGAAGAAAAACTGTTTTTT
NA	TRBV4-2	NA	TRBJ2-3	CASSPANLNTQYF	TGTGCCAGCAGCCCCGCAAATCTAAATACGCAGTATTTT
NA	TRBV4-1	few	TRBJ2-1	CASSPQRLDREQFF	TGCGCCAGCAGCCCCCAGAGACTAGACCGGGAGCAGTTCTTC
TRBD1	TRBV11-2	many	TRBJ1-5	CASSSGQLNQPQHF	TGCGCCAGCAGCTCGGGACAGCTCAATCAGCCCCAGCATTTT
TRBD2	TRBV5-1	NA	TRBJ2-3	CASSRSGRVLGTDTQYF	TGCGCCAGCAGCAGGAGCGGGAGAGTGTTGGGCACAGATACGCAGTATTTT
NA	TRBV18	many	TRBJ1-1	CASSQNTEAFF	TGTGCCAGCTCACAAAACACTGAAGCTTTCTTT
NA	TRBV12-3/TRBV12-4	NA	TRBJ1-6	CASRRPVSPLHF	TGTGCCAGCAGGCGACCAGTAAGCCCCCTCCACTTT
TRBD1	TRBV5-1	few	TRBJ2-2	CASSLGTGGTRELFF	TGCGCCAGCAGCCTCGGGACAGGGGGTACCAGGGAGCTGTTTTTT
NA	TRBV7-9	NA	TRBJ2-7	CASSPENYYEQYF	TGTGCCAGCAGCCCCGAGAATTACTACGAGCAGTACTTC
NA	TRBV7-2	once	TRBJ2-1	CATSARPNEQFF	TGTGCCACTAGCGCTAGGCCCAATGAGCAGTTCTTC
TRBD1	TRBV19	NA	TRBJ1-2	CASLSWDRGGYTF	TGTGCCAGCCTCAGCTGGGACAGAGGGGGCTACACCTTC
TRBD2	TRBV20-1	many	TRBJ2-5	CSANGGVQETQYF	TGCAGTGCTAATGGGGGGGTTCAAGAGACCCAGTACTTC
NA	TRBV29-1	NA	TRBJ2-1	CSVDRPSDEQFF	TGCAGCGTTGATAGGCCGTCGGATGAGCAGTTCTTC
TRBD1	TRBV20-1	NA	TRBJ2-7	CSAQQGQVPDHEQYF	TGCAGTGCTCAGCAGGGACAGGTACCCGACCACGAGCAGTACTTC
NA	TRBV27	NA	TRBJ2-3	CASSLNGRYTDTQYF	TGTGCCAGCAGTCTAAACGGGAGATACACAGATACGCAGTATTTT
NA	TRBV7-2	NA	TRBJ2-1	CASSLVRLSSYNEQFF	TGTGCCAGCAGCTTAGTTCGTCTAAGCTCCTACAATGAGCAGTTCTTC
TRBD2	TRBV6-5	NA	TRBJ2-3	CASSYGLAGGTDTQYF	TGTGCCAGCAGTTACGGCCTAGCGGGAGGCACAGATACGCAGTATTTT
NA	TRBV6-5	NA	TRBJ2-7	CASSYTDTYEQYF	TGTGCCAGCAGTTACACAGATACCTACGAGCAGTACTTC
NA	TRBV9	few	TRBJ2-7	CASSTQGLSYEQYF	TGTGCCAGCAGCACCCAGGGGTTATCCTACGAGCAGTACTTC
NA	TRBV4-3	NA	TRBJ2-3	CASSPNSNQDTQYF	TGCGCCAGCAGCCCTAATTCCAACCAAGATACGCAGTATTTT
NA	TRBV5-1	few	TRBJ2-7	CASKDNSYEQYF	TGCGCCAGCAAGGACAACTCCTACGAGCAGTACTTC
NA	TRBV29-1	few	TRBJ2-1	CSVQNNEQFF	TGCAGCGTCCAGAACAATGAGCAGTTCTTC
NA	TRBV28	NA	TRBJ2-5	CASSFLGQTGTQYF	TGTGCCAGCAGTTTCCTAGGACAGACGGGGACCCAGTACTTC
TRBD2	TRBV5-1	once	TRBJ2-3	CASSPARTSGSTDTQYF	TGCGCCAGCAGCCCTGCCCGGACTAGCGGGAGCACAGATACGCAGTATTTT
NA	TRBV27	few	TRBJ2-7	CASSLGVWQSISSGEQYF	TGTGCCAGCAGTTTGGGCGTATGGCAAAGCATCTCCTCGGGCGAGCAGTACTTC
TRBD2	TRBV27	few	TRBJ2-2	CATGLAGGHGTGELFF	TGTGCCACGGGACTAGCGGGAGGCCACGGGACCGGGGAGCTGTTTTTT
NA	TRBV11-2	NA	TRBJ2-1	CASSLVGVGRHSYNEQFF	TGTGCCAGCAGCTTAGTAGGCGTGGGGCGACACTCCTACAATGAGCAGTTCTTC
TRBD2	TRBV25-1	NA	TRBJ2-1	CASSAGTSGLNEQFF	TGTGCCAGCAGCGCCGGGACTAGCGGGCTAAATGAGCAGTTCTTC
NA	TRBV29-1	NA	TRBJ2-3	CSVDDPRWGPTDTQYF	TGCAGCGTTGACGATCCCCGGTGGGGTCCCACAGATACGCAGTATTTT
TRBD2	TRBV29-1	NA	TRBJ2-3	CSVRGRGGDTQYF	TGCAGCGTTCGTGGGAGGGGTGGAGATACGCAGTATTTT
NA	TRBV6-5	few	TRBJ2-5	CASSYFDRGETQYF	TGTGCCAGCAGTTACTTCGACAGAGGAGAGACCCAGTACTTC
NA	TRBV12-3/TRBV12-4	NA	TRBJ2-2	CASSKTQVTGELFF	TGTGCCAGCAGCAAGACACAGGTCACCGGGGAGCTGTTTTTT
NA	TRBV9	many	TRBJ2-2	CASSVGHNTGELFF	TGTGCCAGCAGCGTAGGACACAACACCGGGGAGCTGTTTTTT
TRBD2	TRBV5-4	few	TRBJ2-3	CASSGREDATDTQYF	TGTGCCAGCAGCGGGCGGGAGGACGCCACAGATACGCAGTATTTT